This record covers a single T cell receptor (beta chain). MiXCR was run by TCRdb on the 5' RACE reads, yielding one entry per CDR3 protein. The data contain approximately 7,100 distinct CDR3 sequences, approximately 70% of them singletons. Germline lookup yields CDR1 MDHEN and CDR2 SYDVKM. J was trimmed by 5 bases and V by 6 bases; bases with no gene match: 9. The length of the CDR3 is 14 residues. The sorted Tregs were CD4+CD25+CD127-/low cells. The receptor was isolated from a female donor with breast cancer. Sample: tumor-infiltrating Tregs sorted from the breast tumor. This rearrangement joins TRBV28 to TRBJ2-5; 7 nucleotides agree with TRBD2. The CDR3 DNA sequence: TGTGCCAGCAGCCCCGGACTAGTTCACGAGACCCAGTACTTC. Amino acid sequence: CASSPGLVHETQYF. Based on the CDR3 plus reference TRBV28 and TRBJ2-5, the full variable domain is DVKVTQSSRYLVKRTGEKVFLECVQDMDHENMFWYRQDPGLGLRLIYFSYDVKMKEKGDIPEGYSVSREKKERFSLILESASTNQTSMYLCASSPGLVHETQYFGPGTRLLVL.